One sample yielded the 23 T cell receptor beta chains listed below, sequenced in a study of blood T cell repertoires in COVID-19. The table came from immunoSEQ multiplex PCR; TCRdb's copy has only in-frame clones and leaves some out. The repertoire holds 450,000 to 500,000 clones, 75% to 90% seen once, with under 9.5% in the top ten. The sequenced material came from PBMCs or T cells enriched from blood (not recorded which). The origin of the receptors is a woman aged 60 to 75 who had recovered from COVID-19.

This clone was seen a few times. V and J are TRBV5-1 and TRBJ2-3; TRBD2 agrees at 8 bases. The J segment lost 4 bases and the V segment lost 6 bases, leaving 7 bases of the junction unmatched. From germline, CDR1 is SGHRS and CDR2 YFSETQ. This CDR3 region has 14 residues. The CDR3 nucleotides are TGCGCCAGCACCCGGGAGGGGGTTGCAGATACGCAGTATTTT. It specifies CASTREGVADTQYF.

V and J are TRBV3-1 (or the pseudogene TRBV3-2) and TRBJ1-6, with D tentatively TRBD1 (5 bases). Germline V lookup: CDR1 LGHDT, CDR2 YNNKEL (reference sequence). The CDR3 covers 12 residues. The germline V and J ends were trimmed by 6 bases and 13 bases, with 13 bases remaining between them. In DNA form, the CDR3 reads TGTGCCAGCAGAGGCCAGGGACTCCCCCTCCACTTT. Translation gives CASRGQGLPLHF.

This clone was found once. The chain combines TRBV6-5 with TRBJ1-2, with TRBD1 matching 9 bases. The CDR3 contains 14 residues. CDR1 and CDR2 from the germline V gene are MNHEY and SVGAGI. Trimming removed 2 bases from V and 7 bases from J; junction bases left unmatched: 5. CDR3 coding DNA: TGTGCCAGCAGTTACGGCACAGGGGGCTTTGGCTACACCTTC. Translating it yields CASSYGTGGFGYTF.

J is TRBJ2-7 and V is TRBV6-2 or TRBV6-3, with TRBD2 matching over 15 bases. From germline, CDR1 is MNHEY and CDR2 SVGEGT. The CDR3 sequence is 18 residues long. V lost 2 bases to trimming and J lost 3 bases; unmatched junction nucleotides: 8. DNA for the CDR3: TGTGCCAGCAGTTACCCTGGACTAGCGGGGGGGAATCTCTACGAGCAGTACGTC. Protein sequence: CASSYPGLAGGNLYEQYV.

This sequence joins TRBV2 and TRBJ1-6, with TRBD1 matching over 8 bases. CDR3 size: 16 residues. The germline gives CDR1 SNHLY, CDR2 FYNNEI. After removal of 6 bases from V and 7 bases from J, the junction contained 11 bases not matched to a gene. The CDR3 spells CASSRSRTGFNSPLHF. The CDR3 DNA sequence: TGTGCCAGCAGCCGGAGCCGGACAGGGTTCAATTCACCCCTCCACTTT.

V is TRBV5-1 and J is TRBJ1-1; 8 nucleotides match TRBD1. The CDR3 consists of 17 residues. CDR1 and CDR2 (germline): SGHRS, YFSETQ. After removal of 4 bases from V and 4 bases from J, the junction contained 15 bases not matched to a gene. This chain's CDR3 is CASSPGATGTGVTEAFF. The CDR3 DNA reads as TGCGCCAGCAGCCCTGGGGCTACCGGGACAGGAGTCACTGAAGCTTTCTTT.

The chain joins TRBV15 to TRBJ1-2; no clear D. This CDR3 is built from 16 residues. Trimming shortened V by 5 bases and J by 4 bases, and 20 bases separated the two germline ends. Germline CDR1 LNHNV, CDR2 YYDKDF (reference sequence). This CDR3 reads CATSSAGPSPFYGYTF. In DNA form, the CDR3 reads TGTGCCACCAGCTCCGCGGGTCCATCCCCTTTCTATGGCTACACCTTC.

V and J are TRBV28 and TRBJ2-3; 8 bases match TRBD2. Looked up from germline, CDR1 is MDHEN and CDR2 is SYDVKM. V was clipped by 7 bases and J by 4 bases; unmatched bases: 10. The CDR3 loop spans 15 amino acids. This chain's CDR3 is CASTSAGLGPDTQYF. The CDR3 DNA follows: TGTGCCAGCACTTCTGCGGGACTAGGTCCAGATACGCAGTATTTT.

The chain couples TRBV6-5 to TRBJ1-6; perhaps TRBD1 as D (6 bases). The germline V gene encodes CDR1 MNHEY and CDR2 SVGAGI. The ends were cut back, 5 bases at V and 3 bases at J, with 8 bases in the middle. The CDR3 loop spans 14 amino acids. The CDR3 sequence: CASSRDIYNSPLHF. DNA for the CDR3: TGTGCCAGCAGTCGGGACATCTATAATTCACCCCTCCACTTT.

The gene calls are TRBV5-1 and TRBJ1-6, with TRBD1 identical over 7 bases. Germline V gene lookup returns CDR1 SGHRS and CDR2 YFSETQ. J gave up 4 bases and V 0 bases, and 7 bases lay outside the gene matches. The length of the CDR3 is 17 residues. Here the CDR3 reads CASSLAGLGQYNSPLHF. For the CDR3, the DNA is TGCGCCAGCAGCTTGGCCGGGTTGGGACAGTATAATTCACCCCTCCACTTT.

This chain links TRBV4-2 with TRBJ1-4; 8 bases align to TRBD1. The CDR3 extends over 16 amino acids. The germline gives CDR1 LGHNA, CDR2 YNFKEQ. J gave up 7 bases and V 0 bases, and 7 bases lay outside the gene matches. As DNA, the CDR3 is TGTGCCAGCAGCCAAGATCGCCCAGGGGGCGGTGAAAAACTGTTTTTT. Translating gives CASSQDRPGGGEKLFF.

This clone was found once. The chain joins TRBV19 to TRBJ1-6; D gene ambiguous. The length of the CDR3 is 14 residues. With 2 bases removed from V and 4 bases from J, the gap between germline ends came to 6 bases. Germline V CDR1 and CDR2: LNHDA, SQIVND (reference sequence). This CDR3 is CASSIPQYNSPLHF. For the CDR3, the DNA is TGTGCCAGTAGTATACCACAGTATAATTCACCCCTCCACTTT.

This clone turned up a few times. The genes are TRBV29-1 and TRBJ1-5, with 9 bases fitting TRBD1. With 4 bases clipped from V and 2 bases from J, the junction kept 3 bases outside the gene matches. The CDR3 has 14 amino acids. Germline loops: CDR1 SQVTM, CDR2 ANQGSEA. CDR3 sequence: CSVVQGAGNQPQHF. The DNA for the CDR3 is TGCAGCGTTGTACAGGGGGCAGGCAATCAGCCCCAGCATTTT.

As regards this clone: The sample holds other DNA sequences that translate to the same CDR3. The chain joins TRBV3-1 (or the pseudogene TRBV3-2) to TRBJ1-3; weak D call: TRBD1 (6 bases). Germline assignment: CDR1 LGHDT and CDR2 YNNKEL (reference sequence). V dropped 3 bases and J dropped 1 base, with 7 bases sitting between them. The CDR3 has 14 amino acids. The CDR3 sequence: CASSQTGSGNTIYF. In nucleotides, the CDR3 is TGTGCCAGCAGCCAGACAGGTTCTGGAAACACCATATATTTT.

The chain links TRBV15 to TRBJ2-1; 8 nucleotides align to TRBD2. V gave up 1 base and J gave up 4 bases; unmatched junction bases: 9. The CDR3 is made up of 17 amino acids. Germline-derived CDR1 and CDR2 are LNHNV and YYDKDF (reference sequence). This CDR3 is CATSRAVAGGAYNEQFF. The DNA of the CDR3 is TGTGCCACCAGCAGAGCCGTTGCCGGGGGGGCGTACAATGAGCAGTTCTTC.

CDR3 DNA sequence: TGTGCCAGTAGTAAACAGGGGACTGAAGCTTTCTTT. This sequence encodes CASSKQGTEAFF. This chain uses TRBV19 with TRBJ1-1; 7 nucleotides align to TRBD1. Germline CDR1 and CDR2: LNHDA and SQIVND (reference sequence). V lost 4 bases to trimming and J lost 5 bases; unmatched junction nucleotides: 1. This CDR3 region has 12 residues.

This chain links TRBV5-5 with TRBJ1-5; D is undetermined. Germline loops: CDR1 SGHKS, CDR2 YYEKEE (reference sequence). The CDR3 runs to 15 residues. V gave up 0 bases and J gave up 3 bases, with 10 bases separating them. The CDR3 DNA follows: TGTGCCAGCAGCTTGGCCCCCAGTCCCAATCAGCCCCAGCATTTT. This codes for CASSLAPSPNQPQHF.

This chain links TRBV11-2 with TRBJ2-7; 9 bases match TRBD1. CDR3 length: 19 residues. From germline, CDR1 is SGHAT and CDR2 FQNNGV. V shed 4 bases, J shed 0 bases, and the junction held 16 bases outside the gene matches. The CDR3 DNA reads TGTGCCAGCAGCTCCCTTTTTTGGGACAGGGAAAACCACTCCTACGAGCAGTACGTC. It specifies CASSSLFWDRENHSYEQYV.

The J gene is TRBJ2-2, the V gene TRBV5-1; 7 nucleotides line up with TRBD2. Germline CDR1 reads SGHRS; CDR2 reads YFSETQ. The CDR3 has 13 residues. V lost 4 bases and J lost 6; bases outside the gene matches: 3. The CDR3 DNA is TGCGCCAGCAGCCCTGGGGGGGCCGGGGAGCTGTTTTTT. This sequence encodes CASSPGGAGELFF. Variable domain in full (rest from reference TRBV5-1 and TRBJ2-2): KAGVTQTPRYLIKTRGQQVTLSCSPISGHRSVSWYQQTPGQGLQFLFEYFSETQRNKGNFPGRFSGRQFSNSRSEMNVSTLELGDSALYLCASSPGGAGELFFGEGSRLTVL.

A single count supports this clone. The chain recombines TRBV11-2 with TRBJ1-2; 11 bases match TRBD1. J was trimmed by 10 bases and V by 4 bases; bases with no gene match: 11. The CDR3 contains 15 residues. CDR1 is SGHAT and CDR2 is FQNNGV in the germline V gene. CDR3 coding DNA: TGTGCCAGCAGCTCGAGGGGGACAGGGGGGAATGTCTACACCTTC. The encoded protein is CASSSRGTGGNVYTF.

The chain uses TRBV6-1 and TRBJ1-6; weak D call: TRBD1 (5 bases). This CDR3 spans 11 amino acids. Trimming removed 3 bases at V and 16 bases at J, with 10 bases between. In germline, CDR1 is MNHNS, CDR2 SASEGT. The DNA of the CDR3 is TGTGCCAGCAGTGAGAGGACAAGTCTCCACTTT. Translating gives CASSERTSLHF.

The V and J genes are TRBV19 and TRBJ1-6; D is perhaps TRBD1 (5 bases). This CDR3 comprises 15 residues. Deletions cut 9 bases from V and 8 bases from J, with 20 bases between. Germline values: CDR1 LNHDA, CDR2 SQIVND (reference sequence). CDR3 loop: CASQEGEVRYSPLHF. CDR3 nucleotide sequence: TGTGCCAGCCAAGAAGGGGAAGTCAGGTATTCACCCCTCCACTTT.

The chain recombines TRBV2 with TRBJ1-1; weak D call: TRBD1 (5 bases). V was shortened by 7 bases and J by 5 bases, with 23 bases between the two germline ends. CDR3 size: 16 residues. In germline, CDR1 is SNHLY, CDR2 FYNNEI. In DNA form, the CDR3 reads TGTGCCAGCACCCTCGACAAGAGGGGAGGAGAGACTGAAGCTTTCTTT. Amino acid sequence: CASTLDKRGGETEAFF.